A single sample is the source of the 18 T cell receptor beta chains below, sequenced in a study of cytomegalovirus exposure and HLA in healthy donors. The PCR had 60 Vbeta and 13 Jbeta primers. The data were produced by immunoSEQ multiplex PCR, yet TCRdb's version contains in-frame clones alone and is incomplete. The sample has 110,000 to 150,000 clones, around 80% seen once. Source material: PBMCs. These receptors were taken from an older woman in good health and CMV-seropositive.

The chain employs TRBV29-1 and TRBJ1-1, with D unclear. CDR1 SQVTM and CDR2 ANQGSEA come from the germline V gene. V was pared by 3 bases and J by 7 bases, with 12 bases between. This CDR3 region has 12 residues. The CDR3 sequence: CSVEVREFEAFF. CDR3 nucleotide sequence: TGCAGCGTTGAGGTAAGGGAGTTTGAAGCTTTCTTT.

With respect to this clone: Other DNA sequences within the sample encode an identical CDR3. The J gene is TRBJ2-5, the V gene TRBV10-3; 9 bases fit TRBD1. This CDR3 has 13 amino acids. Germline CDR1 and CDR2: ENHRY and SYGVKD. The trim removed 10 bases at V and 3 bases at J, leaving 6 bases unmatched. In DNA, the CDR3 is TGTGCCAGTACAGGGGGCGGCGAAGAGACCCAGTACTTC. Amino acids: CASTGGGEETQYF.

This CDR3 is CASSKEGTGDLRGYNEQFF. The DNA of the CDR3 is TGTGCCAGCAGCAAAGAAGGGACAGGAGATTTACGGGGATACAATGAGCAGTTCTTC. The V gene is TRBV21-1, the J gene TRBJ2-1; the table names TRBD1, a call not compared with the DNA. TRBV21-1 is recorded as a pseudogene. This CDR3 is built from 19 residues.

The V and J genes are TRBV27 and TRBJ2-7; D possibly corresponds to TRBD1 (6 bases). CDR1 MNHEY and CDR2 SMNVEV come from the germline V gene (reference sequence). V was clipped by 7 bases and J by 1 base, with 14 bases between them. This CDR3 region has 14 residues. The CDR3 loop reads CASTPQGGSYEQYF. The CDR3 nucleotides are TGTGCCAGCACCCCGCAAGGGGGATCCTACGAGCAGTACTTC.

This clone has more than one count but fewer than ten. The rearrangement uses TRBV7-9 and TRBJ2-5; D not certain. Germline values: CDR1 SEHNR, CDR2 FQNEAQ (reference sequence). V was clipped by 2 bases and J by 5 bases, with 18 bases between them. The CDR3 runs to 16 residues. The CDR3 loop reads CASSLSQPTPRETQYF. In DNA, the CDR3 is TGTGCCAGCAGCTTAAGTCAACCAACCCCCCGGGAGACCCAGTACTTC.

This clone was counted between two and nine times. The chain recombines TRBV27 with TRBJ1-2; 8 bases match TRBD1. The CDR3 extends over 14 amino acids. Looked up from germline, CDR1 is MNHEY and CDR2 is SMNVEV (reference sequence). V was pared by 5 bases and J by 4 bases, with 6 bases of the junction left unmatched. CDR3 DNA sequence: TGTGCCAGCAGTGCAGACAGGGGCGGCTATGGCTACACCTTC. It encodes CASSADRGGYGYTF.

This clone has a single count. The rearrangement joins TRBV27 to TRBJ2-3; TRBD2 agrees at 9 bases. This CDR3 region has 15 residues. Trimming cost V 6 bases and J 3 bases; bases outside gene matches: 7. From germline, CDR1 is MNHEY and CDR2 SMNVEV (reference sequence). DNA for the CDR3: TGTGCCAGCAGAACCGGGACTAGCTTTACAGATACGCAGTATTTT. This codes for CASRTGTSFTDTQYF.

The chain couples TRBV2 to TRBJ2-1; 7 positions agree with TRBD2. V shed 8 bases and J 3 bases; nucleotides not matched to a gene: 10. This CDR3 has 15 residues. CDR1 is SNHLY, CDR2 FYNNEI, per germline. CDR3 region: CASSTTGTNYNEQFF. The CDR3 DNA is TGTGCCAGCTCTACGACCGGGACTAACTACAATGAGCAGTTCTTC.

The chain recombines TRBV4-3 with TRBJ2-1; D gene unclear. The germline V and J ends were trimmed by 6 bases and 6 bases, with 18 bases remaining between them. The CDR3 contains 15 residues. Germline values: CDR1 LGHNA, CDR2 YSLEER. This chain's CDR3 is CASSRSWSVFNEQFF. The CDR3 DNA reads TGCGCCAGCAGTCGGTCCTGGAGCGTCTTCAATGAGCAGTTCTTC.

The rearrangement links TRBV7-2 to TRBJ1-5, with D perhaps matching TRBD1 (5 bases). The CDR3 consists of 15 residues. V lost 5 bases to trimming and J lost 0 bases, with 11 bases between them. The V gene's germline CDR1 is SGHTA and CDR2 FQGNSA. CDR3 in amino acids: CASSTDRDSNQPQHF. The CDR3 DNA follows: TGTGCCAGCAGCACCGACAGAGATAGCAATCAGCCCCAGCATTTT.

This chain joins TRBV5-1 and TRBJ2-1; D may be TRBD2 (6 bases). Per the germline V gene, CDR1 is SGHRS and CDR2 is YFSETQ. V shed 6 bases and J shed 9 bases, with 19 bases lying between them. The CDR3 totals 14 residues. DNA of the CDR3: TGCGCCAGCAACGGGGGTAGAGGGAGGAGTGAGCAGTTCTTC. This encodes CASNGGRGRSEQFF.

The CDR3 here is CAWSQQGATGQPQHF. The DNA of the CDR3 is TGTGCCTGGAGTCAACAGGGGGCGACGGGTCAGCCCCAGCATTTT. The V gene is TRBV30, the J gene TRBJ1-5, with 9 bases that match TRBD1. The CDR3 covers 15 residues. With 2 bases clipped from V and 6 bases from J, the junction kept 8 bases outside the gene matches. CDR1 GTSNPN and CDR2 SVGIG come from the germline V gene (reference sequence).

The chain joins TRBV19 to TRBJ1-3; D is uncertain. CDR3 size: 12 residues. V was clipped by 9 bases and J by 1 base, with 7 bases between them. Per the germline V gene, CDR1 is LNHDA and CDR2 is SQIVND (reference sequence). The CDR3 loop reads CASGDSGNTIYF. DNA of the CDR3: TGTGCCAGCGGGGATTCTGGAAACACCATATATTTT.

CDR3 in amino acids: CSVTGTITYEQYF. CDR3 nucleotide sequence: TGCAGCGTTACCGGGACAATAACCTACGAGCAGTACTTC. The gene calls are TRBV29-1 and TRBJ2-7, with D possibly being TRBD1 (6 bases). The CDR3 sequence is 13 residues long. Germline V gene sequence: CDR1 SQVTM, CDR2 ANQGSEA. Between the trimmed V and J ends, which lost 5 bases and 2 bases, there was a span of 13 bases.

V usage is TRBV5-6 and J usage is TRBJ2-1; 7 nucleotides line up with TRBD2. The V gene's germline CDR1 is SGHDT and CDR2 YYEEEE. This CDR3 is built from 16 residues. With V trimmed by 6 bases and J by 3 bases, 12 bases remained unmatched. CDR3 DNA: TGTGCCAGCACAACGACTAGCTTCGGGCTCTACAATGAGCAGTTCTTC. It is translated as CASTTTSFGLYNEQFF. Together with reference TRBV5-6 and TRBJ2-1, the CDR3 gives the full variable domain: DAGVTQSPTHLIKTRGQQVTLRCSPKSGHDTVSWYQQALGQGPQFIFQYYEEEERQRGNFPDRFSGHQFPNYSSELNVNALLLGDSALYLCASTTTSFGLYNEQFFGPGTRLTVL.

V gene TRBV28 combines with J gene TRBJ1-2; 10 bases map to TRBD1. The germline V gene encodes CDR1 MDHEN and CDR2 SYDVKM. The CDR3 has 15 residues. The V segment lost 6 bases and the J segment 4 bases; nucleotides outside the gene matches: 8. In DNA, the CDR3 is TGTGCCAGCAGCCTACCCGGGACAGGGGTCTATGGCTACACCTTC. Its protein is CASSLPGTGVYGYTF.

The chain is built from TRBV6-6 and TRBJ1-6; 8 bases map to TRBD1. The CDR3 covers 15 residues. Germline lookup yields CDR1 MNHNY and CDR2 SVGAGI (reference sequence). Germline trimming cut 6 bases from V and 7 bases from J; bases unmatched to any gene: 8. CDR3 bases: TGTGCCAGCAGGGATGCGGACAGGGAGAATTCACCCCTCCACTTT. Residues: CASRDADRENSPLHF.

V gene TRBV30 combines with J gene TRBJ2-7; 7 positions agree with TRBD2. The CDR3 consists of 15 residues. CDR1 is GTSNPN, CDR2 SVGIG, per germline (reference sequence). V trimming: 0 bases; J trimming: 3 bases; junction bases outside the gene matches: 8. CDR3 nucleotide sequence: TGTGCCTGGAGTGTACGGACTAGGGGAAACTACGAGCAGTACTTC. Amino acids: CAWSVRTRGNYEQYF. Filled out from reference TRBV30 and TRBJ2-7, the complete variable domain reads SQTIHQWPATLVQPVGSPLSLECTVEGTSNPNLYWYRQAAGRGLQLLFYSVGIGQISSEVPQNLSASRPQDRQFILSSKKLLLSDSGFYLCAWSVRTRGNYEQYFGPGTRLTVT.